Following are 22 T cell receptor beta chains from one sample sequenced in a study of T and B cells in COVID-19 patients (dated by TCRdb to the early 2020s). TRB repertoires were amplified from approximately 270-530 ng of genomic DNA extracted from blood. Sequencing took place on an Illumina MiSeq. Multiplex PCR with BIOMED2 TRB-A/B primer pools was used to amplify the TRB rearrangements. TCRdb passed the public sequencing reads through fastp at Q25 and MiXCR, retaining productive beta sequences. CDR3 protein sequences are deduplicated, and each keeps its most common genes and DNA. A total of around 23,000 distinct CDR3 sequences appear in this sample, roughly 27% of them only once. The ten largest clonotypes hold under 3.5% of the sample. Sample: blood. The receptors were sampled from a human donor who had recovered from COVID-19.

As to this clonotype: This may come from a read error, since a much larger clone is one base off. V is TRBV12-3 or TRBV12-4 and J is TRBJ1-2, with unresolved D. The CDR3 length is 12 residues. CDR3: CASSPVPYRYTF. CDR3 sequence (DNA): TGTGCCAGCAGTCCCGTTCCCTATCGCTACACCTTC.

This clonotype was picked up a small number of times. Here the CDR3 reads CASSSPGTSPEQYF. CDR3 nucleotides: TGTGCCAGCAGTTCTCCCGGGACCTCCCCCGAGCAGTACTTC. The chain recombines TRBV6-5 with TRBJ2-7; D possibly matches TRBD1 or TRBD2 (5 bases each). Trimming took off 4 bases at V and 6 bases at J, with 16 bases between the two ends. The CDR3 has 14 residues. Per the germline V gene, CDR1 is MNHEY and CDR2 is SVGAGI.

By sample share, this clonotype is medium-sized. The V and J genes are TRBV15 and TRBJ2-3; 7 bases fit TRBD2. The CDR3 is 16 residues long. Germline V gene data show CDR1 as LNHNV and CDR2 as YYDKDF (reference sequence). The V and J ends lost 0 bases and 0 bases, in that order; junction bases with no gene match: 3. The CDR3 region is CATSRDGRGSTDTQYF. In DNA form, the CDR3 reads TGTGCCACCAGCAGAGATGGGCGGGGGAGCACAGATACGCAGTATTTT.

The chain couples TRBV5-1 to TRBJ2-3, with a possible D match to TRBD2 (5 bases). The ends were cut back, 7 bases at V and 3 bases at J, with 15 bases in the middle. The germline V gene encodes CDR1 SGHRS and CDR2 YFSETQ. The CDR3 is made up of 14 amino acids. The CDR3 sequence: CASCLNPGTDTQYF. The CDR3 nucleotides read TGCGCCAGCTGCCTTAACCCGGGAACAGATACGCAGTATTTT.

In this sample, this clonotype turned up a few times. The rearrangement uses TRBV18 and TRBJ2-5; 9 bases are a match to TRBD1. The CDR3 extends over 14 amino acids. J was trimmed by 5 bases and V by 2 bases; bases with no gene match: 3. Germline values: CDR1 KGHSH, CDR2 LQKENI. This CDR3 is CASSPNRGQETQYF. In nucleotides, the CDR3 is TGTGCCAGCTCACCAAACAGGGGGCAGGAGACCCAGTACTTC.

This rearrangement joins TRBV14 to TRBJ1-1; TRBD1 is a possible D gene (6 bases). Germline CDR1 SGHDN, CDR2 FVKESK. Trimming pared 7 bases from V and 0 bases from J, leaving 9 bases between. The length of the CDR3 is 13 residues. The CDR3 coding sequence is TGTGCCAGCAAGAGACAGGTGAACACTGAAGCTTTCTTT. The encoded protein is CASKRQVNTEAFF.

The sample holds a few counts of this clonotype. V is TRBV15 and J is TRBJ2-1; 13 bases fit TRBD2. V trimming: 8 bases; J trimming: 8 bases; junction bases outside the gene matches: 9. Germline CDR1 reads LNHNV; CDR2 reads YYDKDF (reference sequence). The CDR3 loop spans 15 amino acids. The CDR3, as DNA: TGTGCCACCCAAACTAGCGGGAGGGCCGTTTATGAGCAGTTCTTC. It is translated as CATQTSGRAVYEQFF.

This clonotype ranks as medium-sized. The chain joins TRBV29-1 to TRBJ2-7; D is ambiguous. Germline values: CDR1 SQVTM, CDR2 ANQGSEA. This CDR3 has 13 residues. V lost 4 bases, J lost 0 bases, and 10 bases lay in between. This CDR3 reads CSVGSTVSYEQYF. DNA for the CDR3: TGCAGCGTTGGTTCTACAGTCTCCTACGAGCAGTACTTC.

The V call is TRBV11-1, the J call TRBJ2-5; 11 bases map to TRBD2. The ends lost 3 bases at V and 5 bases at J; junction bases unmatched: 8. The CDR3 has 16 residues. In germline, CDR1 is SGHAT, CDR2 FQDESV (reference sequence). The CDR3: CASSFLAGGPTETQYF. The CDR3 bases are TGTGCCAGCAGCTTCTTAGCGGGGGGGCCGACGGAGACCCAGTACTTC.

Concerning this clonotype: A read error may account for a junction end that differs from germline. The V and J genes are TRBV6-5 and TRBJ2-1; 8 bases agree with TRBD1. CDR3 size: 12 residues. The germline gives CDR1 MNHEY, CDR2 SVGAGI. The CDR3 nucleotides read TGTGCCAGCGGTTACAGGGGGAATGAGCAGTTCTTC. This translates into CASGYRGNEQFF.

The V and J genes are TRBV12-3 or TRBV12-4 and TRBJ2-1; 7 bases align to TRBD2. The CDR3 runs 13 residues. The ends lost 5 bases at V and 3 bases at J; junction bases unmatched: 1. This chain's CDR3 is CASSRDYYNEQFF. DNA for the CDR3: TGTGCCAGCAGTCGGGACTACTACAATGAGCAGTTCTTC.

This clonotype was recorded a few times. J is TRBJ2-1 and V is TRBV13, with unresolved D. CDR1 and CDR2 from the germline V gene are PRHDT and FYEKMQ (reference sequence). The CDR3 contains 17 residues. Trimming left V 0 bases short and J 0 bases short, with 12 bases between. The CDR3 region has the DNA TGTGCCAGCAGCTTAGGGTGGGCCAGTAGCTCCTACAATGAGCAGTTCTTC. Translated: CASSLGWASSSYNEQFF.

CDR3 amino acids: CASSGSGQETQYF. The CDR3 region has the DNA TGTGCCAGCTCAGGGAGCGGTCAAGAGACCCAGTACTTC. The genes are TRBV6-5 and TRBJ2-5; D possibly matches TRBD1 or TRBD2 (5 bases each). Germline-derived CDR1 and CDR2 are MNHEY and SVGAGI. The V end was cut by 8 bases, the J end by 2 bases, with 12 bases between. The CDR3 spans 13 residues.

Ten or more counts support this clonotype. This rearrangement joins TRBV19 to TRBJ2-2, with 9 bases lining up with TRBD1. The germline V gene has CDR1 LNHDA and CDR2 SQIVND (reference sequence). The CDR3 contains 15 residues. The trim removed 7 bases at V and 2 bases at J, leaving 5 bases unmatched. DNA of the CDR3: TGTGCCAGTACTAAACAGGGGGCTAACACCGGGGAGCTGTTTTTT. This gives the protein CASTKQGANTGELFF.

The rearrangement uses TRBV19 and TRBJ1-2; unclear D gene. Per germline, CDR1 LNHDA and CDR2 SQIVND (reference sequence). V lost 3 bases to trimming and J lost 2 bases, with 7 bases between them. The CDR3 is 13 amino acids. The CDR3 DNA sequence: TGTGCCAGTAGTATCTCCGAGAACTATGGCTACACCTTC. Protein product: CASSISENYGYTF.

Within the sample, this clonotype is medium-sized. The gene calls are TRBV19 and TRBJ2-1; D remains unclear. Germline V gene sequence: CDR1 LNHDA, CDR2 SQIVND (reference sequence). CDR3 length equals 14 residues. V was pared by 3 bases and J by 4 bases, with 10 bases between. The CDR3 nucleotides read TGTGCCAGTAGTATTGGGCGAGAATACAATGAGCAGTTCTTC. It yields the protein CASSIGREYNEQFF.

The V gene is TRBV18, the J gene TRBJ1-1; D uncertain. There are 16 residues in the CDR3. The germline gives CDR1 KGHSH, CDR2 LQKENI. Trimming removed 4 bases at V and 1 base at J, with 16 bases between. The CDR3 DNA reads TGTGCCAGCTCACGATCAGGAGGATTGAAGAACACTGAAGCTTTCTTT. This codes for CASSRSGGLKNTEAFF.

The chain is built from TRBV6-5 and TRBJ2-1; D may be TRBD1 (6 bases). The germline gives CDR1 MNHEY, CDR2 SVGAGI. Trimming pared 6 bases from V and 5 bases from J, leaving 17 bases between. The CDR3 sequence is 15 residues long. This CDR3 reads CASRVNRGLDNEQFF. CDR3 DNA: TGTGCCAGCAGAGTTAATAGGGGGTTGGACAATGAGCAGTTCTTC.

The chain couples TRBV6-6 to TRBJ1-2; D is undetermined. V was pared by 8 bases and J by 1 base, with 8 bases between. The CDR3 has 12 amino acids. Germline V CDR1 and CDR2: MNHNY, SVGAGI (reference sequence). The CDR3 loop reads CASLRRNYGYTF. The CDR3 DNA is TGTGCCAGCCTGCGGCGTAACTATGGCTACACCTTC.

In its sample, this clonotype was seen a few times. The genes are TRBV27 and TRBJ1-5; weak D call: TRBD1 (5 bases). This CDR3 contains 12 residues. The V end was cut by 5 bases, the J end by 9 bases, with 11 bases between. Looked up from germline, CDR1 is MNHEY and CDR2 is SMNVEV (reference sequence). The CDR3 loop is CASSLGLGPQHF. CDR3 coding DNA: TGTGCCAGCAGTCTGGGGCTTGGGCCCCAGCATTTT.

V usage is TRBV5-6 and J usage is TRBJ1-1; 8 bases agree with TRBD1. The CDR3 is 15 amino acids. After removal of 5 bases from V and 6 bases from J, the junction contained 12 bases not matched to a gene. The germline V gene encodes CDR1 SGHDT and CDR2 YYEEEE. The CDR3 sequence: CASRRTGGYGAEAFF. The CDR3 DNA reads TGTGCCAGCAGGAGAACAGGGGGGTACGGGGCTGAAGCTTTCTTT. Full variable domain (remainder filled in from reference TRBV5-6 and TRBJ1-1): DAGVTQSPTHLIKTRGQQVTLRCSPKSGHDTVSWYQQALGQGPQFIFQYYEEEERQRGNFPDRFSGHQFPNYSSELNVNALLLGDSALYLCASRRTGGYGAEAFFGQGTRLTVV.

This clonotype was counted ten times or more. CDR3 in amino acids: CASRRTSGAYEQYF. The CDR3 DNA is TGTGCCAGCCGAAGGACTAGCGGGGCGTACGAGCAGTACTTC. The chain recombines TRBV6-6 with TRBJ2-7, with 12 bases matching TRBD2. Germline V CDR1 and CDR2: MNHNY, SVGAGI (reference sequence). The trim removed 8 bases at V and 4 bases at J, leaving 6 bases unmatched. The CDR3 covers 14 residues.